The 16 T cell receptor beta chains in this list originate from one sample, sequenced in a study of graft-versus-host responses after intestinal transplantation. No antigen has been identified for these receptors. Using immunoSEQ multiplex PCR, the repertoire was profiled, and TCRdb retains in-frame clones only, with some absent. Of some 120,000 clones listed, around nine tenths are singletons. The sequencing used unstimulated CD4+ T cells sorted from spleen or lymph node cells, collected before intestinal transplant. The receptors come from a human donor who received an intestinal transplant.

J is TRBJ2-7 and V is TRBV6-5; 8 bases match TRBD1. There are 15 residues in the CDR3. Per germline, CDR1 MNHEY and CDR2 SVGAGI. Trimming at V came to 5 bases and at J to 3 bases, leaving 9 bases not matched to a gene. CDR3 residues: CASSPHPGQDYEQYF. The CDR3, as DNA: TGTGCCAGCAGTCCGCACCCGGGACAGGACTACGAGCAGTACTTC.

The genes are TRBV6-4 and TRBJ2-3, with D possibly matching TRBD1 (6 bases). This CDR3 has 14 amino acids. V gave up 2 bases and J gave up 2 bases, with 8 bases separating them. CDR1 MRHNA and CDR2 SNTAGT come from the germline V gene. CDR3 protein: CASSDRDNTDTQYF. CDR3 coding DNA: TGTGCCAGCAGTGACCGGGACAACACAGATACGCAGTATTTT.

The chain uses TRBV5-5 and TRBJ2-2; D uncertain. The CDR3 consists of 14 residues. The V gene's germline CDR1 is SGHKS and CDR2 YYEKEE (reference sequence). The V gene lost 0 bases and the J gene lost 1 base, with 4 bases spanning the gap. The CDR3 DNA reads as TGTGCCAGCAGCTTGGCAGGGAACACCGGGGAGCTGTTTTTT. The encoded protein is CASSLAGNTGELFF.

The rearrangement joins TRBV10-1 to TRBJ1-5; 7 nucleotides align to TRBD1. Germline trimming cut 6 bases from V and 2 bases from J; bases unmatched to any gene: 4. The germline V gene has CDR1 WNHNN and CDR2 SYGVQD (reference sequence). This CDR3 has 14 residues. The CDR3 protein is CASSEDRGNQPQHF. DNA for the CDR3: TGCGCCAGCAGCGAAGACAGGGGCAATCAGCCCCAGCATTTT.

The CDR3 sequence: CASSYPLAGGLNEQFF. CDR3 coding DNA: TGTGCCAGCAGTTACCCCTTAGCGGGGGGGCTCAATGAGCAGTTCTTC. The chain carries TRBV27 and TRBJ2-1; 11 bases are a match to TRBD2. After removal of 4 bases from V and 6 bases from J, the junction contained 8 bases not matched to a gene. This CDR3 contains 16 residues. Germline loops: CDR1 MNHEY, CDR2 SMNVEV (reference sequence).

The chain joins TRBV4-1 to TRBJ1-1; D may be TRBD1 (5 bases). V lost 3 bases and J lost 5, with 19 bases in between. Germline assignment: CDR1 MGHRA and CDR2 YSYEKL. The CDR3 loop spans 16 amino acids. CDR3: CASSHVLDSGRTEAFF. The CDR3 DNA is TGCGCCAGCAGCCACGTACTTGACTCAGGGAGGACTGAAGCTTTCTTT.

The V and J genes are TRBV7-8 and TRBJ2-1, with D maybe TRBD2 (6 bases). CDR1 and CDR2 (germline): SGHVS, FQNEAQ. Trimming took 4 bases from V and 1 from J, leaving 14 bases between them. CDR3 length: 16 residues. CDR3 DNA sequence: TGTGCCAGCAGCTCCTTGGGGGGAGTGTCCTACAATGAGCAGTTCTTC. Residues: CASSSLGGVSYNEQFF.

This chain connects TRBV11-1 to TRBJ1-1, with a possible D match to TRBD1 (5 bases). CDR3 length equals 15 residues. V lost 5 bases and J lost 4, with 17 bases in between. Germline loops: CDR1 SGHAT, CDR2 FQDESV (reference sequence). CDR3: CASSRDYGVGTEAFF. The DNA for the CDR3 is TGTGCCAGCAGCCGGGACTACGGGGTGGGCACTGAAGCTTTCTTT.

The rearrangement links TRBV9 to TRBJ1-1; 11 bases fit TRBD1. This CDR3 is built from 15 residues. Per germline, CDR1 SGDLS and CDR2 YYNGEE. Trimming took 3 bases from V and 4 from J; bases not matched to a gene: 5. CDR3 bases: TGTGCCAGCAGCGCTTGGACAGGGGGCATCACTGAAGCTTTCTTT. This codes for CASSAWTGGITEAFF.

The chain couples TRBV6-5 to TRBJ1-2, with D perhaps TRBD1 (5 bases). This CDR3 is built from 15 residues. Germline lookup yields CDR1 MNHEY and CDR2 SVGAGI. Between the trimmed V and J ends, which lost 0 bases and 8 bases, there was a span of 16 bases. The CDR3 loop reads CASSYSGRTLWGYTF. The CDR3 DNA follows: TGTGCCAGCAGTTACTCCGGACGGACATTATGGGGCTACACCTTC.

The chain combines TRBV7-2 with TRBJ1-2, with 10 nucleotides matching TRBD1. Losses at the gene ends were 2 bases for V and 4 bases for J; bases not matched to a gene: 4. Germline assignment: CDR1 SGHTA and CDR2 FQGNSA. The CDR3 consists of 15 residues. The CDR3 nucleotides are TGTGCCAGCAGCTTACCCCGGACAGGGGGCTATGGCTACACCTTC. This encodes CASSLPRTGGYGYTF.

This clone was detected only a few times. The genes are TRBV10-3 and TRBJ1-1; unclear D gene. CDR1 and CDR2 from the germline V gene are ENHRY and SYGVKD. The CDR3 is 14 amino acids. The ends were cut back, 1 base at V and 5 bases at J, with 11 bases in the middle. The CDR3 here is CAISELYDRTEAFF. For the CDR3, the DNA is TGTGCCATCAGTGAGTTATATGATAGAACTGAAGCTTTCTTT.

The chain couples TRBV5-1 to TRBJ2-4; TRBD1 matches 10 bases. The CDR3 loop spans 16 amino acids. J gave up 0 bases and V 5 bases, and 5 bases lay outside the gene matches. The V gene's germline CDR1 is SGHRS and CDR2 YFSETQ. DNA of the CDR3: TGCGCCAGCAGAGACGGGACAGGGGTAGCCAAAAACATTCAGTACTTC. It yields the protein CASRDGTGVAKNIQYF.

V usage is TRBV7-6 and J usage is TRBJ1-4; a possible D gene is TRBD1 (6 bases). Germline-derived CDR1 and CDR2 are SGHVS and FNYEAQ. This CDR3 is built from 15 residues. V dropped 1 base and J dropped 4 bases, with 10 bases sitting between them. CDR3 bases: TGTGCCAGCAGCTTAGGCGTAGGGGGTAATGAAAAACTGTTTTTT. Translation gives CASSLGVGGNEKLFF.

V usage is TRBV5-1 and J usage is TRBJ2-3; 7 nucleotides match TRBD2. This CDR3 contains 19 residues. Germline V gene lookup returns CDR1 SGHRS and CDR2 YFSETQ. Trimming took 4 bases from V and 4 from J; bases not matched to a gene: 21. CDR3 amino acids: CASSRIAGGGIGKADTQYF. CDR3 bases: TGCGCCAGCAGCCGGATTGCTGGGGGGGGTATAGGGAAGGCAGATACGCAGTATTTT.

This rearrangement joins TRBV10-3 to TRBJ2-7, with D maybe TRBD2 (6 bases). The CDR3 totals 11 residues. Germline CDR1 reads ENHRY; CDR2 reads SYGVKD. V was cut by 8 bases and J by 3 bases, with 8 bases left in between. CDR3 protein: CAIGRSYEQYF. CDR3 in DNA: TGTGCCATCGGGAGGAGCTACGAGCAGTACTTC.